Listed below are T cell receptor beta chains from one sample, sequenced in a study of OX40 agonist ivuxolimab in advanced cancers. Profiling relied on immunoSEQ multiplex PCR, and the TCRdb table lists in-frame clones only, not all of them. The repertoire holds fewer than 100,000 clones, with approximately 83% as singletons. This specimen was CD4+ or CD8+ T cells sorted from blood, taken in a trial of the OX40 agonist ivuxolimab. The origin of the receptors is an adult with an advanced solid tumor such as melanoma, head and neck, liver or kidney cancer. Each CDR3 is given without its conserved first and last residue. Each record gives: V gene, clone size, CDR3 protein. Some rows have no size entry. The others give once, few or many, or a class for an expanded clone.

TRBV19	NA	ASSIQGSVNTEAF
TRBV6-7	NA	ASSALGTYRGAVHNSPLH
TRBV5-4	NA	ASSFAGPNYGYT
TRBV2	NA	ASNQANYGYT
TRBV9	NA	ASSPNGQARQY
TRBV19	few	ASNEGSTNEKLF
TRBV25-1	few	ASSDWGHTDTQY
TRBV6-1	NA	ASSPTNTGELF
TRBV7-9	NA	ASSPGWGGGTTDTQY
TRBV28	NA	ASSTAVLGFAF
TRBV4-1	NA	ASSRNGGGGGEKLF
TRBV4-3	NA	ASSQGDRTAGNTIY
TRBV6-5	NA	ASSRITGRTDTQY
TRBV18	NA	ASSPPGAEQY
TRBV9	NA	ASGSGTSGSTDTQY
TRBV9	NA	ASSVEGTKNTGELF
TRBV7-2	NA	ASSVGHRNTEAF
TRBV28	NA	ASSDRHEQY
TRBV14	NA	ASSQGGRDVEQY
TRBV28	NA	ASSLDTKYGYT
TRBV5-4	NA	ASSIGTGYGETQY
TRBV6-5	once	ATSRGDSNYGYT
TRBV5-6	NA	ASSDLAGGAAF
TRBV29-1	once	SVVSGVNTEAF
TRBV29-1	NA	SVGGQGDSYEQY
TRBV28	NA	ASSSGQGIMNTEAF
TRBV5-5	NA	ASSLVGSSNLYGYT
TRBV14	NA	ASSQGAMRNEQF
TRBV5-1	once	ASSLIGRDEQY
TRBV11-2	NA	ASSLDGGTYTEAF
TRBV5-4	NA	ASRPQTAMNTEAF
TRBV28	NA	ASSSLAGGPRETQY
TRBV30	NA	AWSVRGNQPQH
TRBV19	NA	ASAKSTSDTQY
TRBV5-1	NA	ASSFGEAKETQY
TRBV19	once	ASRRAGGLETQY
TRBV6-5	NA	ASSSFSSGGAYEQY
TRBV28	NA	ASSPATDTIY
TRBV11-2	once	ASSPGQGVISPLH
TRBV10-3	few	AGRGQLDSPLH
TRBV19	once	ASSSPGTHDIAGNEKLF
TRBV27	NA	ASSLYGATDTQY
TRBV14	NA	ASSPRGVRQGDTDTQY
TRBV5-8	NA	ASSLRIGWEKLF
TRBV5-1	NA	ASTPLTVSSGNTIY
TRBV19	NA	ASSIGGSGNTIY
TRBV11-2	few	ASSLGAEWQY
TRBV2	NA	ASRTVQETQY
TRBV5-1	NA	ASSLSPGTGMAQY
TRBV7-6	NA	ASSLRVDTEAF
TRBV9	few	ASNPMNTEAF
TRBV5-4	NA	ASSLGDSRDIQY
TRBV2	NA	ASSEVGTENNSPLH
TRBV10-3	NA	AISSRGAMNTEAF
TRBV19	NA	ASSDSTGSDTQY